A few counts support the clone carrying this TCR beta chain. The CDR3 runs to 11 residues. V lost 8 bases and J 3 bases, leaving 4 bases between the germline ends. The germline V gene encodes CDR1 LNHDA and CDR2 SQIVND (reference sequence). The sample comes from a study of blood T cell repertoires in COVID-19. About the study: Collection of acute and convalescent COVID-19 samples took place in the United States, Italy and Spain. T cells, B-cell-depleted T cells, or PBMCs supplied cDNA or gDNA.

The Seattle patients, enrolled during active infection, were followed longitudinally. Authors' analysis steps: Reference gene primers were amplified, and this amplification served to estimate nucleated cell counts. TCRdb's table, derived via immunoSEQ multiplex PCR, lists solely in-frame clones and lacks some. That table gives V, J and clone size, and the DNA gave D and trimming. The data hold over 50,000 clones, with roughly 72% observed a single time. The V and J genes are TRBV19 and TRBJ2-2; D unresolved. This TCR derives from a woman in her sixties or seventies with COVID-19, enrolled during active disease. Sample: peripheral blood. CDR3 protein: CASSYTGELFF. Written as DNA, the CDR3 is TGTGCCAGTTCTTACACCGGGGAGCTGTTTTTT.